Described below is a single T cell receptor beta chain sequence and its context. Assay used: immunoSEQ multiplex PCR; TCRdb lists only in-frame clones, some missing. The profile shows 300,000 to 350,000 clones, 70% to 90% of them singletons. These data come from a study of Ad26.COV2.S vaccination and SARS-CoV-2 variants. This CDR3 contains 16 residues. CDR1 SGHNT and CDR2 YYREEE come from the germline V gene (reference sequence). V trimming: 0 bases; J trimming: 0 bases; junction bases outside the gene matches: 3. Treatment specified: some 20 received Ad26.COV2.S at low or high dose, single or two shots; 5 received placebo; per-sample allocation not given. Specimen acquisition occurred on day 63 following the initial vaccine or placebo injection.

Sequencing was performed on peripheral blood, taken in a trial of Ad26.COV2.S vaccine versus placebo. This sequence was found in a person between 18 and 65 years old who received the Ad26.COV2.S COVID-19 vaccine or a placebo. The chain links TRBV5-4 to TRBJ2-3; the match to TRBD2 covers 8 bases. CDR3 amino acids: CASSLASGRSTDTQYF. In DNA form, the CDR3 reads TGTGCCAGCAGCTTGGCTAGCGGGCGTAGCACAGATACGCAGTATTTT.